The present TCR beta chain was sequenced within a study of blood T cell repertoires in COVID-19. Study context: Samples of COVID-19 (acute and convalescent) were obtained from the United States, Italy and Spain. Sources were T cells, B-cell-depleted T cells, or PBMCs; the material itself was cDNA or gDNA.

The germline V gene encodes CDR1 LGHDT and CDR2 YNNKEL (reference sequence). The CDR3 is made up of 15 amino acids. The V segment lost 2 bases and the J segment 7 bases; nucleotides outside the gene matches: 5. This clone was detected only a few times. The authors' processing: Estimation of nucleated cell counts relied on the amplification of reference gene primers. TCRdb's table, derived via immunoSEQ multiplex PCR, lists solely in-frame clones and lacks some. That table gives V, J and clone size, and the DNA gave D and trimming. The sample holds more than 70,000 clones, around nine tenths seen once.

Sequences were obtained from peripheral blood. The chain combines TRBV3-1 (or the pseudogene TRBV3-2) with TRBJ1-2; 12 bases agree with TRBD1. This clonotype originated in a woman of 80 years or more with acute or convalescent COVID-19. The CDR3 region has the DNA TGTGCCAGCAGCCAACCGGGACAGGGGGCGGGTGGCTACACCTTC. It codes for CASSQPGQGAGGYTF.